Included here is one T cell receptor (beta chain) sequence, with context. The data were produced by immunoSEQ multiplex PCR, yet TCRdb's version contains in-frame clones alone and is incomplete. The data hold fewer than 45,000 clones, with 85% to 90% observed a single time. The sample originates from a study of T cell responses to AZD1222 COVID-19 vaccine. The V end was cut by 3 bases, the J end by 7 bases, with 10 bases between. Germline assignment: CDR1 SGHAT and CDR2 FQNNGV. This CDR3 spans 12 amino acids. The TCR sequence derives from an adult in good health. The starting material was peripheral blood, obtained on day 0 of AZD1222 vaccination. The chain joins TRBV11-2 to TRBJ2-7; tentatively, D is TRBD1 (5 bases). The CDR3 coding sequence is TGTGCCAGCAGCTTGACAGACGTTGAGCAGTACTTC. Protein: CASSLTDVEQYF.